This TCR beta chain is drawn from a study of blood T cells in healthy people across ages. Each of the donors had approximately 10 milliliters of peripheral blood drawn into EDTA-treated Vacutainer tubes. CDR1 is DFQATT and CDR2 is SNEGSKA in the germline V gene (reference sequence). V was shortened by 6 bases and J by 4 bases, with 15 bases between the two germline ends. The CDR3 loop spans 13 amino acids. It was with a sample-barcoded 5' primer and a J-beta primer mix that a second PCR of about 7 to 12 cycles was run. Each CDR3 protein is one row after TCRdb ran MiXCR on the 5' RACE reads. The sample records around 1.7 million distinct CDR3 sequences, roughly 27% being singletons.

Sequencing was performed on blood. The sequence derives from a woman aged 30 to 39 in good health. The J gene is TRBJ1-2, the V gene TRBV20-1; possibly TRBD1 for D (5 bases). Here the CDR3 reads CSARGDSSYGYTF. The CDR3 bases are TGCAGTGCCCGAGGGGATTCTAGCTATGGCTACACCTTC.